The T cell receptor (beta chain) under discussion was sequenced for a study of cytomegalovirus exposure and HLA in healthy donors. Notes on this clone: Its specificity is not known.

J gave up 4 bases and V 6 bases, and 7 bases lay outside the gene matches. The CDR3 spans 15 residues. Per the germline V gene, CDR1 is MNHEY and CDR2 is SVGAGI. The repertoire was sequenced with immunoSEQ multiplex PCR; TCRdb's copy has only in-frame clones and lacks some. The sample lists some 140,000 clones; roughly 86% were seen once. Study conclusions and caveats: Across donors, most TCRs were seen rarely, yet some public ones were widespread.

The sequenced sample was PBMCs. The clonotype originates from a woman in her twenties or thirties in good health and CMV-seronegative. J is TRBJ2-3 and V is TRBV6-5, with 10 bases aligning to TRBD2. In DNA form, the CDR3 reads TGTGCCAGCAGGCGTAGCGGGGGGTTGGCAGATACGCAGTATTTT. Residues: CASRRSGGLADTQYF.